This TCR beta chain was sequenced in a study of cytomegalovirus exposure and HLA in healthy donors. The donors were members of the validation cohort, which comprised 100 to 150 subjects and was separate from the first cohort of roughly 700 subjects. Generated by immunoSEQ multiplex PCR, the TCRdb table keeps only in-frame clones and is missing some. The sample carries approximately 150,000 clones, approximately 93% recorded once. Material for sequencing was PBMCs. The clonotype was recovered from a man aged 18 to 35 in good health and CMV-seronegative.

CDR3 protein: CASSPDTRSSYNEQFF. The CDR3 bases are TGTGCCAGCAGCCCGGACACCAGGAGCTCCTACAATGAGCAGTTCTTC. The chain is built from TRBV5-6 and TRBJ2-1; possibly TRBD1 for D (5 bases). CDR3 length: 16 residues. V was shortened by 4 bases and J by 0 bases, with 14 bases between the two germline ends. The germline gives CDR1 SGHDT, CDR2 YYEEEE.